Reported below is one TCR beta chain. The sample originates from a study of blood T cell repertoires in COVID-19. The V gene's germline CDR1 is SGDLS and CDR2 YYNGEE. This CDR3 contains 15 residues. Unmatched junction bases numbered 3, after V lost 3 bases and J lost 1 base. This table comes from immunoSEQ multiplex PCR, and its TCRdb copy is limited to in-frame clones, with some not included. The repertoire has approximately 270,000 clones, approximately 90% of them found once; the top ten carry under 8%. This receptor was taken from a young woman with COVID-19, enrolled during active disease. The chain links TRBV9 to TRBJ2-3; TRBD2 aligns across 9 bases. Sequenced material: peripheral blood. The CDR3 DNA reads TGTGCCAGCAGCGAAGGACTAGCGCGCACAGATACGCAGTATTTT. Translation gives CASSEGLARTDTQYF.